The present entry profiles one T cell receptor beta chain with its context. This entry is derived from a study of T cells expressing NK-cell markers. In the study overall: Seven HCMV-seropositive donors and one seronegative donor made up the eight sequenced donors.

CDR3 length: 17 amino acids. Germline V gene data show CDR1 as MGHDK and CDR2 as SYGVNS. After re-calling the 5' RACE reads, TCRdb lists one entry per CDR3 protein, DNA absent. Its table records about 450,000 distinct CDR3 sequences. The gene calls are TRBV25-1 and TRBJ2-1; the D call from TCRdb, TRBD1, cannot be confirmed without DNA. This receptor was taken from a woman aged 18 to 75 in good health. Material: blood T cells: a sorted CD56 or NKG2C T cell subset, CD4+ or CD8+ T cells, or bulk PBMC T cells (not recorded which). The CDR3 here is CASSMFPPRGGNNEQFF.